The T cell receptor (beta chain) under discussion was sequenced for a study of T cells in Graves' hyperthyroidism and ophthalmopathy. Study findings and constraints: Ophthalmopathy was told apart from stable hyperthyroidism by a 13 V-J model.

Germline lookup yields CDR1 SGHNT and CDR2 YYREEE (reference sequence). The CDR3 is made up of 16 amino acids. V gave up 3 bases and J gave up 4 bases; unmatched junction bases: 6. RNA transcripts were the template for amplifying TCR beta CDR3 regions. The primer set for the first-round RT-PCR of the TCR CDR3 was HTBI. From the multiplex PCR reads, TCRdb called clonotypes with MiXCR, one entry per CDR3 protein. The sample contains roughly 500,000 distinct CDR3 sequences, 40% to 55% of which appear only once. Patients having uncontrolled infection, another autoimmune disease, pregnancy or lactation were not included. Diagnoses rested on clinical symptoms, serum thyroxine and TRAb, thyroid ultrasound and orbital computed tomography. Details on this clonotype: What it recognizes is unknown.

This rearrangement joins TRBV5-4 to TRBJ2-7; 14 bases are a match to TRBD2. Sample: peripheral blood or thyroid tissue (not recorded which). The sequence came from an adult woman with Graves' disease, either hyperthyroidism or ophthalmopathy (not recorded which). CDR3 region: CASSSGLAGEYYEQYF. CDR3 DNA sequence: TGTGCCAGCAGCTCGGGACTAGCGGGAGAATATTACGAGCAGTACTTC.